This T cell receptor (beta chain) was captured in a study of CD8 T cells in Susac syndrome. Study-level information: The Susac syndrome patients that were sequenced included more than 5 with active disease and under ten in remission. Points from the study as a whole: The CD4+ T cell repertoires of Susac syndrome were found to show no clonal expansion.

RNA in amounts of roughly 0.45 to 1 ug was reverse transcribed with random hexamers. TCRdb itself ran the immunoSEQ multiplex PCR reads through MiXCR, one entry per CDR3 protein. The sample includes hundreds of thousands of distinct CDR3 sequences, 94% seen only once; the top ten take around 0.16%. Worth noting for this clonotype: Antigen unknown.

From blood CD8+ and CD4+ T cells, the TCR beta chain was sequenced. Isolation of CD8+ and CD4+ T cells was performed negatively, whereas enrichment of TEMRA cells was done by FACS. The TCR was taken from a human donor with Susac syndrome. The specimen sequenced was CD4+ T cells from PBMCs.

The CDR3 loop reads CASSPNRGENQPQHF. The DNA of the CDR3 is TGTGCCAGCTCACCAAACAGGGGAGAGAATCAGCCCCAGCATTTT. The rearrangement links TRBV18 to TRBJ1-5, with 7 bases identical to TRBD1. Trimming removed 2 bases from V and 4 bases from J; junction bases left unmatched: 5. Per the germline V gene, CDR1 is KGHSH and CDR2 is LQKENI. This CDR3 is 15 amino acids long.